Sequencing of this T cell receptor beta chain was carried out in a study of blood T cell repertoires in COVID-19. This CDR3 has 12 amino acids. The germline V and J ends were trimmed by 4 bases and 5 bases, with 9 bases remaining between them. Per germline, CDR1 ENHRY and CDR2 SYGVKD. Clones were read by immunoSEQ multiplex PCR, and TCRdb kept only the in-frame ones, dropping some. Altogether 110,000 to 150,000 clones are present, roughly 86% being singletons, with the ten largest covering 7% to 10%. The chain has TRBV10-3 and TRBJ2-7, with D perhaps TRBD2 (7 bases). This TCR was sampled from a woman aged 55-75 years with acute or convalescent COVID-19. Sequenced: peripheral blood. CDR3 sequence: CAISGGGHEQYF. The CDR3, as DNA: TGTGCCATCAGTGGGGGGGGGCACGAGCAGTACTTC.